Shown below are 18 T cell receptor beta chains from a single sample sequenced in a study of shared clonotypes between healthy human individuals. The table came from immunoSEQ multiplex PCR; TCRdb's copy has only in-frame clones and leaves some out. The data contain approximately 2.5 million clones, about 92% of them singletons. The material sequenced was naive CD4+ T cells sorted from blood. Subset in this sample: CD45RA+ positively selected. These receptors were obtained from a young man in good health.

V is TRBV5-1 and J is TRBJ2-3, with 7 bases lining up with TRBD2. Losses at the gene ends were 0 bases for V and 2 bases for J; bases not matched to a gene: 6. CDR1 and CDR2 (germline): SGHRS, YFSETQ. The CDR3 length is 16 residues. The DNA for the CDR3 is TGCGCCAGCAGCTTGGCCGGGGGGTCCTTCACAGATACGCAGTATTTT. Encoded protein: CASSLAGGSFTDTQYF.

On this clone: This CDR3 is also generated by other DNA sequences in the sample. V usage is TRBV4-1 and J usage is TRBJ2-1, with TRBD2 matching 11 bases. V was pared by 3 bases and J by 7 bases, with 8 bases of the junction left unmatched. This CDR3 is 16 amino acids long. Germline loops: CDR1 MGHRA, CDR2 YSYEKL. The CDR3 DNA reads TGCGCCAGCAGCCAGGAACTAGCGGGGGCTTATAATGAGCAGTTCTTC. The encoded protein is CASSQELAGAYNEQFF.

Comment on this clone: The sample carries other DNA sequences with the same CDR3. The V call is TRBV19, the J call TRBJ1-5; TRBD1 matches at 8 bases. The CDR3 contains 15 residues. CDR1 LNHDA and CDR2 SQIVND come from the germline V gene (reference sequence). The V gene end was trimmed by 4 bases and the J gene end by 2 bases; junction bases not matched to a gene: 4. CDR3 amino acids: CASSTGQGGNQPQHF. The CDR3 DNA reads TGTGCCAGTAGTACTGGACAGGGCGGCAATCAGCCCCAGCATTTT.

V and J are TRBV5-1 and TRBJ2-3; either TRBD1 or TRBD2 may supply D (5 bases each). Germline lookup yields CDR1 SGHRS and CDR2 YFSETQ. V shed 3 bases and J shed 10 bases, with 15 bases lying between them. The CDR3 length is 13 residues. The CDR3 loop reads CASSSLGGEPQYF. The CDR3 nucleotides are TGCGCCAGCAGCTCCCTTGGGGGTGAGCCGCAGTATTTT.

V and J are TRBV15 and TRBJ2-5, with a possible D match to TRBD2 (6 bases). CDR1 and CDR2 (germline): LNHNV, YYDKDF (reference sequence). V was trimmed by 3 bases and J by 5 bases, leaving 22 bases between them. This CDR3 is 17 amino acids long. This chain's CDR3 is CATSRDILRGRGETQYF. In DNA, the CDR3 is TGTGCCACCAGCAGGGATATATTGCGGGGACGGGGGGAGACCCAGTACTTC. Full variable domain (missing parts from reference TRBV15 and TRBJ2-5): DAMVIQNPRYQVTQFGKPVTLSCSQTLNHNVMYWYQQKSSQAPKLLFHYYDKDFNNEADTPDNFQSRRPNTSFCFLDIRSPGLGDTAMYLCATSRDILRGRGETQYFGPGTRLLVL.

V is TRBV7-9 and J is TRBJ2-3; TRBD1 aligns across 7 bases. After removal of 8 bases from V and 2 bases from J, the junction contained 22 bases not matched to a gene. This CDR3 is built from 19 residues. Germline V gene sequence: CDR1 SEHNR, CDR2 FQNEAQ (reference sequence). Written as DNA, the CDR3 is TGTGCCAGCCAGAACCGGGACGCTCCGACCGAGGGGGCCACAGATACGCAGTATTTT. Protein product: CASQNRDAPTEGATDTQYF.

The chain couples TRBV10-3 to TRBJ2-3; D possibly corresponds to TRBD2 (6 bases). This CDR3 is 15 amino acids long. Germline V lookup: CDR1 ENHRY, CDR2 SYGVKD. Deletions cut 3 bases from V and 3 bases from J, with 13 bases between. CDR3 residues: CAISEGAGRTDTQYF. In nucleotides, the CDR3 is TGTGCCATCAGTGAAGGAGCGGGCCGAACAGATACGCAGTATTTT.

As for this clone: At the DNA level, this CDR3 is encoded by other sequences in the same sample as well. The chain links TRBV14 to TRBJ2-5; D is undetermined. Germline CDR1 SGHDN, CDR2 FVKESK. Trimming took 4 bases from V and 2 from J, leaving 2 bases between them. The CDR3 covers 11 residues. The CDR3, as DNA: TGTGCCAGCAGCCGGCAAGAGACCCAGTACTTC. Amino acids: CASSRQETQYF.

A word on this clone: Other DNA sequences in this sample translate to the same CDR3. This rearrangement joins TRBV6-5 to TRBJ2-7, with 11 positions matching TRBD2. Germline values: CDR1 MNHEY, CDR2 SVGAGI. Losses at the gene ends were 6 bases for V and 0 bases for J; bases not matched to a gene: 4. The CDR3 covers 15 residues. The CDR3 DNA is TGTGCCAGCAGGCCCGGGACTAGCGGCTCCTACGAGCAGTACTTC. Its protein is CASRPGTSGSYEQYF.

CDR3 nucleotides: TGTGCCAGCAGTTTACAGGGGACATGGAATCAGCCCCAGCATTTT. The encoded protein is CASSLQGTWNQPQHF. The rearrangement uses TRBV28 and TRBJ1-5, with D tentatively TRBD1 (6 bases). Trimming took 2 bases from V and 4 from J, leaving 12 bases between them. The CDR3 sequence is 15 residues long. From germline, CDR1 is MDHEN and CDR2 SYDVKM. Full variable domain (outside the CDR3, taken from reference TRBV28 and TRBJ1-5): DVKVTQSSRYLVKRTGEKVFLECVQDMDHENMFWYRQDPGLGLRLIYFSYDVKMKEKGDIPEGYSVSREKKERFSLILESASTNQTSMYLCASSLQGTWNQPQHFGDGTRLSIL.

This chain uses TRBV28 with TRBJ2-3, with 8 bases lining up with TRBD1. The CDR3 spans 14 residues. After removal of 8 bases from V and 6 bases from J, the junction contained 10 bases not matched to a gene. Germline values: CDR1 MDHEN, CDR2 SYDVKM. The CDR3 DNA reads TGTGCCAGCGACGACAGGGGCCGTGCGGATACGCAGTATTTT. Translating it yields CASDDRGRADTQYF. Looking up the rest from reference TRBV28 and TRBJ2-3 gives the full variable domain: DVKVTQSSRYLVKRTGEKVFLECVQDMDHENMFWYRQDPGLGLRLIYFSYDVKMKEKGDIPEGYSVSREKKERFSLILESASTNQTSMYLCASDDRGRADTQYFGPGTRLTVL.

The chain joins TRBV11-2 to TRBJ2-1; 11 nucleotides match TRBD2. CDR1 and CDR2 (germline): SGHAT, FQNNGV. The junction had 5 bases not matched to a gene; V was cut back by 5 bases and J by 5 bases. The CDR3 consists of 15 residues. This chain's CDR3 is CASSPLSGGDNEQFF. Written as DNA, the CDR3 is TGTGCCAGCAGCCCCCTTAGCGGGGGGGACAATGAGCAGTTCTTC.

The V gene is TRBV15, the J gene TRBJ2-1; D remains ambiguous. V was pared by 0 bases and J by 2 bases, with 17 bases between. The V gene's germline CDR1 is LNHNV and CDR2 YYDKDF (reference sequence). This CDR3 spans 18 amino acids. CDR3 DNA sequence: TGTGCCACCAGCAGAGATCTCCAGCAGAGTCTCACCTACAATGAGCAGTTCTTC. It is translated as CATSRDLQQSLTYNEQFF.

The chain recombines TRBV5-4 with TRBJ2-1; possible D gene TRBD1, 6 bases. Looked up from germline, CDR1 is SGHNT and CDR2 is YYREEE (reference sequence). The CDR3 is made up of 13 amino acids. The V end lost 0 bases, the J end lost 8 bases, and 9 bases lay between the germline ends. The CDR3 coding sequence is TGTGCCAGCAGCTTGGTGTCAGGGGATGAGCAGTTCTTC. Translation: CASSLVSGDEQFF.

The chain carries TRBV2 and TRBJ2-1; D call uncertain. Germline V lookup: CDR1 SNHLY, CDR2 FYNNEI. This CDR3 region has 16 residues. Trimming left V 1 base short and J 7 bases short, with 17 bases between. In nucleotides, the CDR3 is TGTGCCAGCAGTGAAGGTCAGAACCTTTACGGGAATGAGCAGTTCTTC. Amino acids: CASSEGQNLYGNEQFF. Complete variable domain (other parts from reference TRBV2 and TRBJ2-1): EPEVTQTPSHQVTQMGQEVILRCVPISNHLYFYWYRQILGQKVEFLVSFYNNEISEKSEIFDDQFSVERPDGSNFTLKIRSTKLEDSAMYFCASSEGQNLYGNEQFFGPGTRLTVL.

This rearrangement joins TRBV10-3 to TRBJ1-5; D gene ambiguous. Trimming stripped 2 bases from V and 8 bases from J, with 7 bases between. Germline V gene sequence: CDR1 ENHRY, CDR2 SYGVKD. This CDR3 contains 12 residues. CDR3 DNA sequence: TGTGCCATCAGTGAGCCTGGGAAGCCCCAGCATTTT. Protein: CAISEPGKPQHF.

This chain connects TRBV6-5 to TRBJ2-7, with TRBD2 matching 8 bases. The CDR3 covers 12 residues. Unmatched junction bases numbered 8, after V lost 7 bases and J lost 9 bases. The V gene's germline CDR1 is MNHEY and CDR2 SVGAGI. The CDR3 DNA is TGTGCCAGCACCCCAACGGGGGGGCGGCAGTACTTC. It is translated as CASTPTGGRQYF.

The V call is TRBV18, the J call TRBJ2-7; 15 bases are a match to TRBD2. This CDR3 contains 19 residues. Losses at the gene ends were 2 bases for V and 4 bases for J; bases not matched to a gene: 12. Germline V CDR1 and CDR2: KGHSH, LQKENI. Written as DNA, the CDR3 is TGTGCCAGCTCACCAGCAGCTGGACTAGCGGGGGGGAGGCCTTACGAGCAGTACTTC. Translation: CASSPAAGLAGGRPYEQYF.